These 17 T cell receptor beta chains came from one sample sequenced in a study of cytomegalovirus exposure and HLA in healthy donors. The PCR was carried out with 60 Vbeta primers and 13 Jbeta primers. Profiling relied on immunoSEQ multiplex PCR, and the TCRdb table lists in-frame clones only, not all of them. The sample holds approximately 86,000 clones, approximately 80% seen once. Sequenced material: PBMCs. The source of these receptors is a man aged 35-49 years in good health and CMV-seronegative.

The chain has TRBV19 and TRBJ1-1, with TRBD1 matching over 7 bases. Germline V gene data show CDR1 as LNHDA and CDR2 as SQIVND (reference sequence). The CDR3 is 14 residues long. The junction had 8 bases not matched to a gene; V was cut back by 6 bases and J by 4 bases. CDR3 sequence: CASSHRGESTEAFF. CDR3 nucleotide sequence: TGTGCCAGTAGCCACAGGGGTGAAAGCACTGAAGCTTTCTTT. The complete variable domain, with remaining parts taken from reference TRBV19 and TRBJ1-1, reads DGGITQSPKYLFRKEGQNVTLSCEQNLNHDAMYWYRQDPGQGLRLIYYSQIVNDFQKGDIAEGYSVSREKKESFPLTVTSAQKNPTAFYLCASSHRGESTEAFFGQGTRLTVV.

A few counts support this clone. This chain joins TRBV6-1 and TRBJ1-1; possibly TRBD1 for D (5 bases). CDR3 size: 13 residues. V was pared by 7 bases and J by 1 base, with 10 bases between. From germline, CDR1 is MNHNS and CDR2 SASEGT. The CDR3 DNA reads as TGTGCCAGCACTTACGACAGGAACACTGAAGCTTTCTTT. This translates into CASTYDRNTEAFF.

This chain uses TRBV2 with TRBJ1-6; no definite D call. The CDR3 length is 12 residues. The germline V gene has CDR1 SNHLY and CDR2 FYNNEI. With 4 bases removed from V and 10 bases from J, the gap between germline ends came to 8 bases. The CDR3 DNA follows: TGTGCCAGCAGTGGGGCGGGCTCACCCCTCCACTTT. Its protein product is CASSGAGSPLHF. The whole variable domain, remainder taken from reference TRBV2 and TRBJ1-6, is EPEVTQTPSHQVTQMGQEVILRCVPISNHLYFYWYRQILGQKVEFLVSFYNNEISEKSEIFDDQFSVERPDGSNFTLKIRSTKLEDSAMYFCASSGAGSPLHFGNGTRLTVT.

A word on this clone: The same CDR3 can be traced to other DNA sequences in this sample. The chain employs TRBV11-3 and TRBJ2-7, with TRBD1 identical over 8 bases. The CDR3 is made up of 16 amino acids. Germline V lookup: CDR1 SGHNT, CDR2 YENEEA. After removal of 2 bases from V and 7 bases from J, the junction contained 13 bases not matched to a gene. CDR3 sequence (DNA): TGTGCCAGCAGCTTACTCTCCGCGCAGGGGGCGGGAGAGCAGTACTTC. Its translation is CASSLLSAQGAGEQYF.

V usage is TRBV9 and J usage is TRBJ1-2; a possible D gene is TRBD1 (5 bases). The germline V gene has CDR1 SGDLS and CDR2 YYNGEE. Trimming took 1 base from V and 6 from J, leaving 19 bases between them. This CDR3 is 16 amino acids long. DNA for the CDR3: TGTGCCAGCAGCGTAAGCTACAGGTGGGGAATGGATGGCTACACCTTC. Translating gives CASSVSYRWGMDGYTF.

This clone was found a few times. V gene TRBV5-6 combines with J gene TRBJ2-5; D gene unclear. V was pared by 0 bases and J by 7 bases, with 13 bases between. Per the germline V gene, CDR1 is SGHDT and CDR2 is YYEEEE. This CDR3 is 14 amino acids long. In DNA, the CDR3 is TGTGCCAGCAGCTTGGGAGCCTCCCCGGTGACCCAGTACTTC. Its translation is CASSLGASPVTQYF.

The chain couples TRBV4-1 to TRBJ1-1; D unclear. There are 15 residues in the CDR3. V lost 10 bases, J lost 1 base, and 19 bases lay in between. CDR1 MGHRA and CDR2 YSYEKL come from the germline V gene. CDR3 loop: CATSLEGPTNTEAFF. The CDR3 DNA reads TGCGCCACTTCCCTGGAGGGCCCTACGAACACTGAAGCTTTCTTT.

The chain is built from TRBV12-5 and TRBJ2-1; tentative D call: TRBD1 (5 bases). CDR3 length: 11 residues. Trimming removed 1 base at V and 10 bases at J, with 5 bases between. From germline, CDR1 is LGHNT and CDR2 FRNRAP. The CDR3 reads CASGLGGEQFF. CDR3 DNA: TGTGCTAGTGGTTTGGGGGGCGAGCAGTTCTTC. Variable domain in full (rest from reference TRBV12-5 and TRBJ2-1): DARVTQTPRHKVTEMGQEVTMRCQPILGHNTVFWYRQTMMQGLELLAYFRNRAPLDDSGMPKDRFSAEMPDATLATLKIQPSEPRDSAVYFCASGLGGEQFFGPGTRLTVL.

The rearrangement links TRBV5-1 to TRBJ2-3; no clear D. The length of the CDR3 is 11 residues. Germline CDR1 SGHRS, CDR2 YFSETQ. V lost 3 bases to trimming and J lost 4 bases, with 3 bases between them. The CDR3: CASSSADTQYF. CDR3 nucleotide sequence: TGCGCCAGCAGCTCCGCAGATACGCAGTATTTT.

The CDR3 DNA reads as TGTGCCAGCAGCTTAATCGTAGCGGGGGGGCTAGATACGCAGTATTTT. Protein product: CASSLIVAGGLDTQYF. The chain recombines TRBV7-3 with TRBJ2-3, with 11 nucleotides matching TRBD2. J gave up 5 bases and V 1 base, and 5 bases lay outside the gene matches. Germline V gene lookup returns CDR1 SGHTA and CDR2 FQGTGA. CDR3 length: 16 residues.

V gene TRBV7-2 combines with J gene TRBJ2-5; D not resolved. Trimming pared 2 bases from V and 1 base from J, leaving 11 bases between. Germline V gene data show CDR1 as SGHTA and CDR2 as FQGNSA. The CDR3 consists of 15 residues. CDR3 sequence (DNA): TGTGCCAGCAGCTTAATGAACAGATTCCAAGAGACCCAGTACTTC. Translating gives CASSLMNRFQETQYF.

V gene TRBV18 combines with J gene TRBJ2-3; D possibly corresponds to TRBD2 (5 bases). V dropped 5 bases and J dropped 4 bases, with 10 bases sitting between them. The CDR3 is 13 amino acids. In germline, CDR1 is KGHSH, CDR2 LQKENI. The CDR3 bases are TGTGCCAGCTCAGCAAGGCGGGCAGATACGCAGTATTTT. Its translation is CASSARRADTQYF.

The chain recombines TRBV19 with TRBJ2-7; D possibly corresponds to TRBD2 (6 bases). Between the trimmed V and J ends, which lost 3 bases and 2 bases, there was a span of 20 bases. This CDR3 region has 17 residues. CDR1 LNHDA and CDR2 SQIVND come from the germline V gene (reference sequence). The CDR3 bases are TGTGCCAGTAGTATTAGGAGGGGACTTGCAGGCACCTACGAGCAGTACTTC. Translated: CASSIRRGLAGTYEQYF. The entire variable domain, with the rest obtained from reference TRBV19 and TRBJ2-7, is as follows: DGGITQSPKYLFRKEGQNVTLSCEQNLNHDAMYWYRQDPGQGLRLIYYSQIVNDFQKGDIAEGYSVSREKKESFPLTVTSAQKNPTAFYLCASSIRRGLAGTYEQYFGPGTRLTVT.

The chain uses TRBV27 and TRBJ1-5; TRBD1 matches at 8 bases. With 7 bases clipped from V and 2 bases from J, the junction kept 1 base outside the gene matches. Germline V gene data show CDR1 as MNHEY and CDR2 as SMNVEV (reference sequence). The CDR3 totals 13 residues. The CDR3 bases are TGTGCCAGCAAGGACAGGGGCAATCAGCCCCAGCATTTT. Its translation is CASKDRGNQPQHF.

In its sample, this clone was seen a few times. CDR3 coding DNA: TGTGCCAGCAGCTCCCCTGGGGGGACTGAAGCTTTCTTT. Encoded protein: CASSSPGGTEAFF. The chain is built from TRBV7-9 and TRBJ1-1; D is possibly TRBD1 (5 bases). In germline, CDR1 is SEHNR, CDR2 FQNEAQ (reference sequence). This CDR3 is built from 13 residues. V was cut by 4 bases and J by 5 bases, with 11 bases left in between.

The chain carries TRBV29-1 and TRBJ2-1; possible D gene TRBD2, 5 bases. The V gene lost 6 bases and the J gene lost 8 bases, with 14 bases spanning the gap. The CDR3 has 12 amino acids. The germline V gene has CDR1 SQVTM and CDR2 ANQGSEA. The CDR3, as DNA: TGCAGCGTCACCGGTCGGGGTGATGAGCAGTTCTTC. The encoded protein is CSVTGRGDEQFF.

The chain recombines TRBV6-5 with TRBJ2-3; maybe TRBD2 (5 bases). Germline CDR1 MNHEY, CDR2 SVGAGI. The CDR3 runs to 15 residues. With 6 bases removed from V and 6 bases from J, the gap between germline ends came to 19 bases. CDR3 sequence reads: CASSPTTYIADTQYF. CDR3 coding DNA: TGTGCCAGCAGCCCCACGACCTACATAGCGGATACGCAGTATTTT.